This T cell receptor (beta chain) is from a study of T and B cells in COVID-19 patients. Each TRB amplification used roughly 240-550 ng of genomic DNA from blood. TRB rearrangements were amplified by multiplex PCR with BIOMED2 TRB-A/B primers. TCRdb redid the calling of the multiplex PCR reads with MiXCR, one entry per CDR3 protein. Altogether under 6,000 distinct CDR3 sequences are present, roughly 30% being singletons, with the ten largest covering roughly 5.3%. In this sample, this clonotype turned up a few times. This TCR was sampled from a human donor with active COVID-19. The sequencing sample was made of blood.

The CDR3 loop is CASSSGTANEQYF. For the CDR3, the DNA is TGTGCCAGCAGCTCTGGGACAGCGAACGAGCAGTACTTC. V and J are TRBV11-2 and TRBJ2-7; 7 nucleotides agree with TRBD1. CDR1 SGHAT and CDR2 FQNNGV come from the germline V gene. CDR3 length: 13 amino acids. Trimming cost V 4 bases and J 5 bases; bases outside gene matches: 5.